This T cell receptor (beta chain) was sequenced for a study of OX40 agonist ivuxolimab in advanced cancers. As for this clone: As yet, its antigen is unknown.

Assay used: immunoSEQ multiplex PCR; TCRdb lists only in-frame clones, some missing. The table shows around 41,000 clones, with approximately 86% occurring only once. Trimming left V 0 bases short and J 4 bases short, with 11 bases between. The length of the CDR3 is 16 residues. The germline V gene encodes CDR1 SGHRS and CDR2 YFSETQ. The study's findings and limits: CD8+ T cells were the subset that, on average, had more expanded clones than CD4+. The specificity for antigen of the expanded peripheral T cells was not determined.

This chain connects TRBV5-1 to TRBJ2-6; D perhaps matches TRBD2 (6 bases). The receptor was derived from an adult with an advanced solid tumor such as melanoma, head and neck, liver or kidney cancer. The specimen was CD4+ or CD8+ T cells sorted from blood, collected in a trial of the OX40 agonist ivuxolimab. In DNA form, the CDR3 reads TGCGCCAGCAGCTTGGAGGATAGCGGAGGGGCCAACGTCCTGACTTTC. It specifies CASSLEDSGGANVLTF.